Each of the 32 T cell receptor beta chains below was sequenced from the same sample in a study of T-cell reconstitution after alpha-beta-depleted transplantation in children. Using unique molecular identifiers, the investigators prepared the TCRbeta library. TCRdb itself ran the PCR reads through MiXCR, one entry per CDR3 protein. The repertoire consists of about 420,000 distinct CDR3 sequences, with 16% occurring once and the leading ten covering 25% to 35%. The specimen comprised PBMCs, mostly from graft donor cells, sampled 360 days after TCRalphabeta/CD19-depleted stem cell transplant. These receptors were collected from a boy younger than two who had a stem cell transplant for Wiskott-Aldrich syndrome, so the T cells may come from the graft donor.

The sample holds a few counts of this clonotype. The V and J genes are TRBV12-3 or TRBV12-4 and TRBJ1-5; D perhaps matches TRBD1 (5 bases). CDR3 length: 15 amino acids. Trimming took 7 bases from V and 0 from J, leaving 13 bases between them. The CDR3 region is CASKRGGYSNQPQHF. The CDR3 DNA is TGTGCCAGCAAAAGGGGAGGCTATAGCAATCAGCCCCAGCATTTT.

The chain recombines TRBV7-9 with TRBJ2-3, with TRBD2 matching 9 bases. The CDR3 has 17 residues. CDR1 is SEHNR and CDR2 is FQNEAQ in the germline V gene (reference sequence). With V trimmed by 0 bases and J by 2 bases, 6 bases remained unmatched. CDR3 coding DNA: TGTGCCAGCAGCTTAGCGAGTCTAGCGGGGAACACAGATACGCAGTATTTT. As protein: CASSLASLAGNTDTQYF.

J is TRBJ2-2 and V is TRBV6-5; the D is unclear. The germline CDR1 and CDR2 sequences are MNHEY and SVGAGI. The V and J ends lost 4 bases and 1 base respectively, with 10 bases between them. There are 15 residues in the CDR3. DNA for the CDR3: TGTGCCAGCAGTTGGGCAGGACGGAACACCGGGGAGCTGTTTTTT. Translated: CASSWAGRNTGELFF.

This chain joins TRBV13 and TRBJ2-1; 10 nucleotides align to TRBD2. The ends lost 0 bases at V and 9 bases at J; junction bases unmatched: 5. Germline CDR1 and CDR2: PRHDT and FYEKMQ (reference sequence). The CDR3 totals 15 residues. The CDR3 nucleotides read TGTGCCAGCAGCTTAGGGCTAGCGGGAGAATCTGAGCAGTTCTTC. Residues: CASSLGLAGESEQFF. Supplemented by reference TRBV13 and TRBJ2-1, the full variable domain reads AAGVIQSPRHLIKEKRETATLKCYPIPRHDTVYWYQQGPGQDPQFLISFYEKMQSDKGSIPDRFSAQQFSDYHSELNMSSLELGDSALYFCASSLGLAGESEQFFGPGTRLTVL.

The chain combines TRBV9 with TRBJ2-3, with D perhaps matching TRBD1 (5 bases). Trimming cost V 4 bases and J 1 base, with 10 bases left between them. Germline V gene data show CDR1 as SGDLS and CDR2 as YYNGEE. The CDR3 is 14 amino acids. The CDR3 nucleotides read TGTGCCAGCAGCCCAGGGCCGCGCACAGATACGCAGTATTTT. This translates into CASSPGPRTDTQYF.

The rearrangement joins TRBV9 to TRBJ2-1, with D uncertain. The CDR3 contains 14 residues. V lost 6 bases, J lost 7 bases, and 17 bases lay in between. Germline values: CDR1 SGDLS, CDR2 YYNGEE. The CDR3 DNA is TGTGCCAGCACCCGAGGAGCCGTGGGGAATGAGCAGTTCTTC. This codes for CASTRGAVGNEQFF.

The chain couples TRBV20-1 to TRBJ1-6; D possibly corresponds to TRBD1 (6 bases). V was cut by 0 bases and J by 4 bases, with 16 bases left in between. Germline CDR1 reads DFQATT; CDR2 reads SNEGSKA (reference sequence). CDR3 size: 17 residues. The CDR3 region is CSAREEGGVRYNSPLHF. The DNA of the CDR3 is TGCAGTGCTAGAGAGGAAGGGGGGGTCCGATATAATTCACCCCTCCACTTT.

In this sample, this clonotype turned up a few times. In nucleotides, the CDR3 is TGCGCCACCACGAGGGAGGGACAGGTCACAGATACGCAGTATTTT. Translated: CATTREGQVTDTQYF. The rearrangement uses TRBV4-1 and TRBJ2-3; D perhaps matches TRBD1 (8 bases). There are 15 residues in the CDR3. V was trimmed by 10 bases and J by 2 bases, leaving 19 bases between them. Germline V gives CDR1 MGHRA, CDR2 YSYEKL.

This clonotype has only a few counts. This chain links TRBV20-1 with TRBJ2-1; D ambiguous. V was clipped by 3 bases and J by 5 bases, with 17 bases between them. The CDR3 runs 15 residues. CDR1 is DFQATT and CDR2 is SNEGSKA in the germline V gene (reference sequence). CDR3 in DNA: TGCAGTGCTAGTATCGGTCTAGAGGTTAACAATGAGCAGTTCTTC. It encodes CSASIGLEVNNEQFF.

The rearrangement uses TRBV4-2 and TRBJ2-7; a possible D gene is TRBD2 (5 bases). Germline V gene data show CDR1 as LGHNA and CDR2 as YNFKEQ. V was shortened by 0 bases and J by 7 bases, with 19 bases between the two germline ends. The CDR3 has 16 residues. The CDR3: CASSQDRRAHLREQYF. The DNA of the CDR3 is TGTGCCAGCAGCCAAGATAGGCGGGCGCATCTCCGGGAGCAGTACTTC.

The rearrangement joins TRBV29-1 to TRBJ2-2; D remains unclear. CDR1 SQVTM and CDR2 ANQGSEA come from the germline V gene. The V end was cut by 8 bases, the J end by 4 bases, with 11 bases between. CDR3 size: 12 residues. The CDR3 nucleotides are TGCAGCCATACAGAATTCACCGGGGAGCTGTTTTTT. Encoded protein: CSHTEFTGELFF.

Only a few counts were recorded for this clonotype. This sequence joins TRBV6-5 and TRBJ2-7, with D unresolved. The CDR3 sequence is 14 residues long. Trimming pared 0 bases from V and 2 bases from J, leaving 8 bases between. The V gene's germline CDR1 is MNHEY and CDR2 SVGAGI. The CDR3 protein is CASSYSWRPYEQYF. CDR3 in DNA: TGTGCCAGCAGTTACTCGTGGAGACCCTACGAGCAGTACTTC.

The CDR3 sequence is CSVTGPSNTGELFF. The CDR3 DNA sequence: TGCAGCGTTACGGGACCCTCAAACACCGGGGAGCTGTTTTTT. This rearrangement joins TRBV29-1 to TRBJ2-2; tentatively, D is TRBD1 or TRBD2 (5 bases each). Germline V gene lookup returns CDR1 SQVTM and CDR2 ANQGSEA. The length of the CDR3 is 14 residues. With 5 bases removed from V and 2 bases from J, the gap between germline ends came to 12 bases.

V and J are TRBV12-3 or TRBV12-4 and TRBJ2-1, with 7 bases matching TRBD2. CDR3 length: 14 amino acids. V shed 3 bases, J shed 7 bases, and the junction held 6 bases outside the gene matches. As DNA, the CDR3 is TGTGCCAGCAGTTTCCTAGCGGAGGGGAATGAGCAGTTCTTC. Translation: CASSFLAEGNEQFF.

The V and J genes are TRBV5-4 and TRBJ2-5; TRBD1 is a possible D gene (5 bases). The CDR3 consists of 15 residues. Germline V CDR1 and CDR2: SGHNT, YYREEE (reference sequence). Trimming took 2 bases from V and 4 from J, leaving 15 bases between them. The CDR3 DNA sequence: TGTGCCAGCAGCTTTTTACCCGACAGAACAGAGACCCAGTACTTC. This gives the protein CASSFLPDRTETQYF.

The chain joins TRBV10-3 to TRBJ1-1; TRBD1 is a possible D gene (5 bases). The CDR3 covers 15 residues. Germline V CDR1 and CDR2: ENHRY, SYGVKD. Trimming stripped 2 bases from V and 4 bases from J, with 14 bases between. The CDR3 is CAISERGSRLTEAFF. CDR3 DNA sequence: TGTGCCATCAGTGAGAGGGGAAGTAGGCTCACTGAAGCTTTCTTT.

In its sample, this clonotype was seen a few times. This chain joins TRBV24-1 and TRBJ2-3; D gene unclear. The germline CDR1 and CDR2 sequences are KGHDR and SFDVKD. The CDR3 consists of 13 residues. The ends were cut back, 2 bases at V and 4 bases at J, with 6 bases in the middle. The CDR3 here is CATSDSYPDTQYF. The CDR3 DNA reads as TGTGCCACCAGTGATTCGTATCCAGATACGCAGTATTTT.

This clonotype appeared a few times. This rearrangement joins TRBV5-1 to TRBJ2-1, with 8 bases matching TRBD1. Germline V CDR1 and CDR2: SGHRS, YFSETQ. CDR3 length equals 15 residues. Losses at the gene ends were 1 base for V and 2 bases for J; bases not matched to a gene: 2. The CDR3 spells CASSLRTGTYNEQFF. The CDR3 nucleotides are TGCGCCAGCAGCTTGCGGACAGGGACCTACAATGAGCAGTTCTTC. Supplemented by reference TRBV5-1 and TRBJ2-1, the full variable domain reads KAGVTQTPRYLIKTRGQQVTLSCSPISGHRSVSWYQQTPGQGLQFLFEYFSETQRNKGNFPGRFSGRQFSNSRSEMNVSTLELGDSALYLCASSLRTGTYNEQFFGPGTRLTVL.

The V call is TRBV20-1, the J call TRBJ2-2, with TRBD1 identical over 7 bases. The CDR3 length is 12 residues. V lost 0 bases to trimming and J lost 9 bases; unmatched junction nucleotides: 1. The germline CDR1 and CDR2 sequences are DFQATT and SNEGSKA (reference sequence). The CDR3 DNA reads as TGCAGTGCTAGAGAAGGGGGCCGGGAGCTGTTTTTT. The encoded protein is CSAREGGRELFF.

This clonotype has a handful of counts. The rearrangement uses TRBV20-1 and TRBJ2-1; TRBD2 matches at 11 bases. This CDR3 comprises 15 residues. Losses at the gene ends were 4 bases for V and 7 bases for J; bases not matched to a gene: 9. CDR1 is DFQATT, CDR2 SNEGSKA, per germline (reference sequence). The CDR3: CSATIAGGPRNEQFF. In DNA form, the CDR3 reads TGCAGTGCTACCATAGCGGGAGGGCCGAGGAATGAGCAGTTCTTC.

Ten or more counts support this clonotype. Mismatch with germline at one junction end may stem from a read error. The V gene is TRBV20-1, the J gene TRBJ2-7; TRBD2 is a possible D gene (5 bases). This CDR3 is built from 13 residues. CDR1 is DFQATT and CDR2 is SNEGSKA in the germline V gene (reference sequence). CDR3 amino acids: CSSRVGRGQEQYF. CDR3 sequence (DNA): TGCAGTTCTAGAGTAGGCCGGGGTCAAGAGCAGTACTTC.

This clonotype was counted ten times or more. The genes are TRBV20-1 and TRBJ2-5, with D maybe TRBD1 (5 bases). This CDR3 contains 11 residues. CDR1 and CDR2 (germline): DFQATT, SNEGSKA (reference sequence). The V end was cut by 6 bases, the J end by 3 bases, with 8 bases between. The CDR3 loop reads CSAVREETQYF. Here the CDR3 DNA reads TGCAGTGCGGTCAGGGAAGAGACCCAGTACTTC.

This clonotype was seen a handful of times. V and J are TRBV4-1 and TRBJ1-2; D call uncertain. This CDR3 spans 15 amino acids. The germline V gene encodes CDR1 MGHRA and CDR2 YSYEKL. The V gene lost 1 base and the J gene lost 6 bases, with 15 bases spanning the gap. The DNA of the CDR3 is TGCGCCAGCAGCCAAGTCCAATTTAGATCGGATGGCTACACCTTC. Encoded protein: CASSQVQFRSDGYTF.

There are a few counts of this clonotype. V and J are TRBV10-3 and TRBJ2-1; possible D gene TRBD1, 5 bases. Trimming took 7 bases from V and 9 from J, leaving 22 bases between them. Germline V gene sequence: CDR1 ENHRY, CDR2 SYGVKD. The CDR3 runs to 15 residues. The CDR3 DNA reads as TGTGCCATCAAGGGTCTCCAGGGCAAAACTACTGAGCAGTTCTTC. It codes for CAIKGLQGKTTEQFF.

This clonotype has just a few counts. The chain has TRBV27 and TRBJ2-1; 10 bases are shared with TRBD1. The CDR3 is made up of 17 amino acids. CDR1 MNHEY and CDR2 SMNVEV come from the germline V gene (reference sequence). Trimming removed 4 bases from V and 3 bases from J; junction bases left unmatched: 9. CDR3 sequence: CASSSPSGTGVYNEQFF. The CDR3 DNA sequence: TGTGCCAGCAGTTCCCCCTCCGGGACAGGGGTCTACAATGAGCAGTTCTTC.

This clonotype was seen at least ten times. V and J are TRBV10-2 and TRBJ2-7, with TRBD2 matching 8 bases. The CDR3 covers 15 residues. The trim removed 3 bases at V and 2 bases at J, leaving 6 bases unmatched. Looked up from germline, CDR1 is WSHSY and CDR2 is SAAADI. This CDR3 reads CASSDRGRTPYEQYF. CDR3 nucleotide sequence: TGCGCCAGCAGTGACCGCGGGAGGACCCCCTACGAGCAGTACTTC.

The rearrangement uses TRBV2 and TRBJ2-1; perhaps TRBD2 as D (6 bases). This CDR3 is built from 15 residues. The V end lost 3 bases, the J end lost 0 bases, and 9 bases lay between the germline ends. In germline, CDR1 is SNHLY, CDR2 FYNNEI. Here the CDR3 reads CASSEGRGSYNEQFF. In DNA form, the CDR3 reads TGTGCCAGCAGTGAGGGGCGGGGCTCCTACAATGAGCAGTTCTTC.

The V call is TRBV6-2 or TRBV6-3, the J call TRBJ2-1, with a possible D match to TRBD2 (6 bases). Trimming pared 5 bases from V and 8 bases from J, leaving 19 bases between. The CDR3 sequence is 15 residues long. Germline loops: CDR1 MNHEY, CDR2 SVGEGT. The CDR3 nucleotides are TGTGCCAGCAGTCCTTCGGCCTGGGAGGTCCATGAGCAGTTCTTC. Protein product: CASSPSAWEVHEQFF.

V usage is TRBV5-1 and J usage is TRBJ1-6; no clear D. Between the trimmed V and J ends, which lost 0 bases and 7 bases, there was a span of 11 bases. CDR1 is SGHRS, CDR2 YFSETQ, per germline. The CDR3 loop spans 15 amino acids. CDR3 amino acids: CASSLAGGFNSPLHF. The CDR3 DNA follows: TGCGCCAGCAGCTTGGCGGGAGGCTTCAATTCACCCCTCCACTTT.

The V call is TRBV29-1, the J call TRBJ2-4; D uncertain. V was clipped by 4 bases and J by 9 bases, with 10 bases between them. The germline CDR1 and CDR2 sequences are SQVTM and ANQGSEA. This CDR3 contains 11 residues. CDR3 nucleotides: TGCAGCGTTGGGGTTCTTGGCATTCAGTACTTC. Its translation is CSVGVLGIQYF.

This clonotype came up a few times. This rearrangement joins TRBV20-1 to TRBJ2-1; D gene unclear. The germline V gene has CDR1 DFQATT and CDR2 SNEGSKA (reference sequence). This CDR3 region has 14 residues. V lost 3 bases and J lost 0, with 9 bases in between. The CDR3 here is CSASLDSSYNEQFF. In DNA, the CDR3 is TGCAGTGCTAGCCTCGATAGCTCCTACAATGAGCAGTTCTTC.

The chain joins TRBV5-6 to TRBJ2-2; no reliable D call. Trimming took off 4 bases at V and 4 bases at J, with 8 bases between the two ends. This CDR3 contains 13 residues. Germline CDR1 and CDR2: SGHDT and YYEEEE. The CDR3: CASSVDLTGELFF. The DNA for the CDR3 is TGTGCCAGCAGCGTCGATCTCACCGGGGAGCTGTTTTTT.